Presented here are 15 T cell receptor beta chains from one specimen sequenced in a study of human T cells and chemical hapten exposure. TCRdb called the RACE reads again in MiXCR, with one record for every CDR3 protein. The table includes some 360,000 distinct CDR3 sequences, about 5.1% detected once. Time point described: pre-sensitization, week 0. Treatment specified: therapeutic diphenylcyclopropenone sensitization with weekly scalp DPC. This specimen was whole blood, taken in connection with sensitization to the hapten diphenylcyclopropenone (DPC). The receptors shown here come from a woman aged 45-59 years with alopecia areata. Some clones in this sample may be carry-over from other donors' samples.

This clonotype was counted only a few times. This rearrangement joins TRBV3-1 to TRBJ1-1; perhaps TRBD1 as D (5 bases). In germline, CDR1 is LGHDT, CDR2 YNNKEL (reference sequence). V was shortened by 4 bases and J by 4 bases, with 10 bases between the two germline ends. The CDR3 consists of 13 residues. CDR3 bases: TGTGCCAGCAGCCCCCTCCAGGGCACTGAAGCTTTCTTT. Its protein product is CASSPLQGTEAFF.

This clonotype was recorded many times. J is TRBJ2-7 and V is TRBV4-1, with D unclear. CDR1 is MGHRA, CDR2 YSYEKL, per germline. The CDR3 consists of 13 residues. V lost 1 base and J lost 3, with 7 bases in between. In DNA form, the CDR3 reads TGCGCCAGCAGCCAAGCCCCATACTACGAGCAGTACTTC. As protein: CASSQAPYYEQYF.

The sample holds many counts of this clonotype. V and J are TRBV29-1 and TRBJ1-1, with 9 bases lining up with TRBD1. Unmatched junction bases numbered 7, after V lost 6 bases and J lost 14 bases. This CDR3 has 10 residues. Per the germline V gene, CDR1 is SQVTM and CDR2 is ANQGSEA. In DNA form, the CDR3 reads TGCAGCGTACAGGGGGCGGATAACTTCTTT. It specifies CSVQGADNFF.

In this sample, this clonotype turned up many times. The chain employs TRBV2 and TRBJ2-7, with D unclear. The CDR3 totals 14 residues. The germline V and J ends were trimmed by 4 bases and 1 base, with 11 bases remaining between them. In germline, CDR1 is SNHLY, CDR2 FYNNEI. The CDR3 spells CASSAGRQSYEQYF. The CDR3 DNA reads TGTGCCAGCAGTGCTGGACGGCAGTCCTACGAGCAGTACTTC.

This clonotype was detected many times. The V and J genes are TRBV12-3 or TRBV12-4 and TRBJ1-6, with a possible D match to TRBD1 (5 bases). The CDR3 spans 13 residues. Trimming cost V 4 bases and J 7 bases, with 8 bases left between them. For the CDR3, the DNA is TGTGCCAGCAGTTGGGGCCTAAATTCACCCCTCCACTTT. It specifies CASSWGLNSPLHF.

The chain is built from TRBV11-2 and TRBJ2-5, with D perhaps given as TRBD1 or TRBD2 (5 bases each). Germline CDR1 reads SGHAT; CDR2 reads FQNNGV. The CDR3 sequence is 13 residues long. The germline V and J ends were trimmed by 10 bases and 0 bases, with 12 bases remaining between them. Written as DNA, the CDR3 is TGTGCCACCGCTCGGGGCCACCAAGAGACCCAGTACTTC. Its protein is CATARGHQETQYF.

This rearrangement joins TRBV20-1 to TRBJ1-1; 7 nucleotides line up with TRBD1. There are 15 residues in the CDR3. The ends lost 1 base at V and 3 bases at J; junction bases unmatched: 8. Germline V gives CDR1 DFQATT, CDR2 SNEGSKA (reference sequence). The CDR3 region has the DNA TGCAGTGCTAGAGGGGGGAGGGGGCCGGACACTGAAGCTTTCTTT. Its protein product is CSARGGRGPDTEAFF.

The sample holds many counts of this clonotype. The rearrangement links TRBV18 to TRBJ2-6; D uncertain. V was shortened by 6 bases and J by 1 base, with 13 bases between the two germline ends. The CDR3 is 16 amino acids. Germline CDR1 reads KGHSH; CDR2 reads LQKENI. In nucleotides, the CDR3 is TGTGCCAGCTCGCCTCAACAAGGTTCTGGGGCCAACGTCCTGACTTTC. Translation: CASSPQQGSGANVLTF.

The chain has TRBV5-1 and TRBJ2-3, with D possibly matching TRBD2 (5 bases). The CDR3 contains 17 residues. Germline V gene sequence: CDR1 SGHRS, CDR2 YFSETQ. Trimming cost V 4 bases and J 0 bases, with 18 bases left between them. Here the CDR3 DNA reads TGCGCCAGCAGCCGTTTTGGAGGAGGCACTAGCACAGATACGCAGTATTTT. Its translation: CASSRFGGGTSTDTQYF.

In its sample, this clonotype was seen a few times. The chain employs TRBV4-2 and TRBJ1-2; tentative D call: TRBD1 (5 bases). CDR1 is LGHNA, CDR2 YNFKEQ, per germline. CDR3 length: 14 amino acids. V dropped 0 bases and J dropped 4 bases, with 9 bases sitting between them. The CDR3 DNA reads as TGTGCCAGCAGCCAAGATCTAGACAGCTATGGCTACACCTTC. Translated, it gives CASSQDLDSYGYTF.

In nucleotides, the CDR3 is TGCAGTGCTACCAGGGGGTCTGGGGTGTACGAGCAGTACTTC. Residues: CSATRGSGVYEQYF. V and J are TRBV20-1 and TRBJ2-7, with 7 bases fitting TRBD1. This CDR3 contains 14 residues. CDR1 and CDR2 (germline): DFQATT, SNEGSKA (reference sequence). J was trimmed by 4 bases and V by 4 bases; bases with no gene match: 10.

The table lists this clonotype with many counts. The V call is TRBV18, the J call TRBJ2-3, with TRBD2 identical over 9 bases. Germline-derived CDR1 and CDR2 are KGHSH and LQKENI. The J segment lost 1 base and the V segment lost 2 bases, leaving 4 bases of the junction unmatched. The CDR3 totals 16 residues. CDR3 sequence: CASSPGIAGGTDTQYF. DNA for the CDR3: TGTGCCAGCTCACCAGGGATAGCGGGAGGCACAGATACGCAGTATTTT.

CDR3 nucleotide sequence: TGTGCCAGCAGTGAACAACAGGGAGCTGAAGCTTTCTTT. Translated, it gives CASSEQQGAEAFF. This chain joins TRBV2 and TRBJ1-1; TRBD1 is a possible D gene (6 bases). Germline loops: CDR1 SNHLY, CDR2 FYNNEI. Trimming removed 2 bases from V and 6 bases from J, with 10 bases in between. This CDR3 contains 13 residues.

This clonotype came up many times. The gene calls are TRBV29-1 and TRBJ2-5; TRBD2 is a possible D gene (6 bases). V dropped 4 bases and J dropped 1 base, with 13 bases sitting between them. CDR1 and CDR2 from the germline V gene are SQVTM and ANQGSEA. The CDR3 consists of 14 residues. CDR3: CSVGRVAAQETQYF. CDR3 nucleotides: TGCAGCGTTGGGAGGGTAGCGGCCCAAGAGACCCAGTACTTC.

This clonotype was seen only a few times. The gene calls are TRBV5-1 and TRBJ2-5; D ambiguous. CDR1 is SGHRS, CDR2 YFSETQ, per germline. The CDR3 length is 14 residues. With 5 bases removed from V and 2 bases from J, the gap between germline ends came to 13 bases. CDR3 loop: CASRSNREQETQYF. In nucleotides, the CDR3 is TGCGCCAGCAGGAGCAACAGAGAACAAGAGACCCAGTACTTC.